This is a list of T cell receptor beta chains from one sample in a study of CD8+CD57+ T cells in acquired aplastic anemia. TCRdb ran MiXCR on the reads and lists one entry per CDR3 protein. The sample records roughly 180,000 distinct CDR3 sequences, about 60% being singletons. The sample taken for sequencing was sorted CD4+, CD8+, or CD8+CD57+ T cells (not recorded which) from PBMCs. These receptors were taken from a human donor with aplastic anemia. Both conserved end residues are trimmed from each CDR3. Each record gives: V gene, CDR3 length, CDR3 protein.

TRBV19 14 ASRGDNRPSGNTIY
TRBV15 12 ATSGDLSLYEQY
TRBV7-9 14 ASSKGLTSGKETQY
TRBV2 13 ASSEVGGRNSPLH
TRBV2 12 ASSGQRGNQPQH
TRBV24-1 11 ATSRGRDYGYT
TRBV19 11 ASSAWTFYEQY
TRBV2 12 ASTFDRGLNTQY
TRBV20-1 10 SAREMNTEAF
TRBV2 11 ASNPQSGDGYT
TRBV24-1 12 ATKTTGEGETQY
TRBV29-1 15 SVESPRHSGGTDTQY
TRBV6-1 14 ASSLTGQGLNQPQH
TRBV19 14 ASSVSGTRSYNEQF
TRBV7-2 12 ASSLTAGGAGYT
TRBV6-1 16 ASSDYGQGWVGNQPQH
TRBV6-6 12 ASSYSSGDTEAF
TRBV24-1 11 ATGGQGAHEQF
TRBV7-9 9 ASARVYEQY
TRBV9 14 ASSETAGAYTGELF
TRBV29-1 12 SSLWGDKYNEQF
TRBV7-9 13 ASSSLGTAGYEQY
TRBV24-1 11 ALPGGGHYGYT
TRBV20-1 13 SASSGMTPNTEQF
TRBV29-1 12 SVTWPGGGSEQF
TRBV19 14 ASVDLGDSPGTEAF
TRBV29-1 8 SDWSTEAF
TRBV20-1 13 SARVNLADNNEQF
TRBV20-1 12 SAPLAGGDNEQF
TRBV11-1 12 ASSSWDGSYEQY
TRBV7-9 13 ASRTTSFGTDTQY
TRBV29-1 11 SVEGGDYNEQF
TRBV11-2 11 ASSGLASYEQY
TRBV7-9 12 ASSRGGNPYEQY
TRBV7-6 11 ASSLDGDYEQY
TRBV15 13 ATSSGGYEDQPQH
TRBV10-3 11 AIGWDANTEAF
TRBV4-1 19 ASSQAFRWDRGREDNSPLH
TRBV5-1 13 ASSLSGSGEETQY
TRBV19 15 ASGIYTGVASYNEQF
TRBV7-3 15 ASSLNLASGDTGELF
TRBV27 12 ASSLWTGREPQH
TRBV12-3/TRBV12-4 12 ASSLSRAGETQY
TRBV20-1 11 SARGLRSGELF
TRBV4-1 12 ASSQRRGLYEQY
TRBV20-1 12 SARNDRPNQPQH
TRBV7-8 12 ASSSTRGGETQY